The rows below give T cell receptor beta chains drawn from one sample of a study of T-cell reconstitution after alpha-beta-depleted transplantation in children. MiXCR was run by TCRdb on the PCR reads, yielding one entry per CDR3 protein. This sample yields fewer than 750,000 distinct CDR3 sequences, of which 20% to 30% are seen a single time; about a third belongs to the top ten. The sample consisted of PBMCs, taken before TCRalphabeta/CD19-depleted stem cell transplant. These receptor sequences come from a boy younger than two with Wiskott-Aldrich syndrome, due to receive a stem cell transplant. Both conserved end residues are part of each CDR3. A D gene is named only where the DNA matches it firmly. Clone size is stated in some rows and not others, as once, few, many or a class when expanded.

V	D	J	size	length	CDR3	DNA
TRBV9	TRBD2	TRBJ2-3	-	15	CASSALAGGGDTQYF	TGTGCCAGCAGCGCACTAGCGGGAGGAGGCGATACGCAGTATTTT
TRBV28	-	TRBJ2-7	-	12	CASSFRGTPAGF	TGTGCCAGCAGTTTTCGGGGGACCCCGGCGGGCTTC
TRBV5-5	-	TRBJ1-1	few	14	CASSLEGRDTEAFF	TGTGCCAGCAGCTTGGAAGGCAGGGACACTGAAGCTTTCTTT
TRBV27	-	TRBJ1-1	-	15	CASGPVGTTNTEAFF	TGTGCCAGCGGACCCGTCGGGACGACCAACACTGAAGCTTTCTTT
TRBV27	-	TRBJ1-1	few	14	CASSPQGTGTEAFF	TGTGCCAGCAGCCCCCAGGGGACGGGGACTGAAGCTTTCTTT
TRBV5-1	-	TRBJ2-1	-	15	CASSLGAVASHEQFF	TGCGCCAGCAGCTTGGGAGCGGTAGCATCACATGAGCAGTTCTTC
TRBV18	-	TRBJ1-1	few	13	CASSSRIGAEAFF	TGTGCCAGCTCATCCCGAATTGGGGCTGAAGCTTTCTTT
TRBV20-1	-	TRBJ2-3	-	14	CSALTDKGTDTQYF	TGCAGTGCTTTGACCGATAAAGGCACAGATACGCAGTATTTT
TRBV5-1	-	TRBJ2-3	few	13	CASSLAKRDTQYF	TGCGCCAGCAGCTTGGCCAAAAGGGATACGCAGTATTTT
TRBV6-1	-	TRBJ2-1	few	15	CASSPTTISYNEQFF	TGTGCCAGCAGCCCAACGACAATATCCTACAATGAGCAGTTCTTC
TRBV30	-	TRBJ2-2	few	13	CACLGVYRGSLFF	TGTGCCTGCTTAGGGGTTTACCGGGGATCCCTGTTTTTT
TRBV29-1	TRBD1	TRBJ1-1	-	14	CSANPRQGGTEAFF	TGCAGCGCCAACCCGAGACAGGGTGGCACTGAAGCTTTCTTT
TRBV6-1	TRBD1	TRBJ2-7	-	14	CASIPTGAGYEQYF	TGTGCCAGCATCCCGACAGGGGCAGGCTACGAGCAGTACTTC
TRBV2	-	TRBJ2-7	-	14	CASKVERPTYEQYF	TGTGCCAGCAAGGTCGAGCGCCCTACCTACGAGCAGTACTTC
TRBV18	TRBD1	TRBJ1-1	-	16	CASSRDRGRRDTEAFF	TGTGCCAGCTCCCGGGACAGGGGGCGAAGGGACACTGAAGCTTTCTTT
TRBV12-3/TRBV12-4	TRBD2	TRBJ2-1	-	16	CASSETGGVAYNEQFF	TGTGCCAGCAGCGAAACCGGGGGGGTCGCCTACAATGAGCAGTTCTTC
TRBV11-2	-	TRBJ2-7	few	16	CASSLRRDLGTYEQYF	TGTGCCAGCAGCTTGCGCCGGGACTTAGGCACCTACGAGCAGTACTTC
TRBV5-1	-	TRBJ2-1	few	14	CASSLDGPHNEQFF	TGCGCCAGCAGCTTGGACGGACCCCACAATGAGCAGTTCTTC
TRBV20-1	-	TRBJ2-1	few	14	CSARTPRPDNEQFF	TGCAGTGCTCGGACGCCCCGGCCCGACAATGAGCAGTTCTTC
TRBV5-1	-	TRBJ2-3	-	15	CASSLGLGDGDTQYF	TGCGCCAGCAGCTTGGGACTAGGGGACGGAGATACGCAGTATTTT
TRBV5-5	TRBD1	TRBJ1-2	-	17	CASSFGVAGTGDYGYTF	TGTGCCAGCAGCTTCGGGGTCGCCGGGACAGGCGACTATGGCTACACCTTC
TRBV12-3/TRBV12-4	-	TRBJ2-3	few	15	CASNTGTLEADTQYF	TGTGCCAGCAACACCGGGACCCTCGAGGCAGATACGCAGTATTTT
TRBV5-1	TRBD1	TRBJ2-7	few	15	CASSAGTGNLYEQYF	TGCGCCAGCAGCGCCGGGACAGGGAATCTCTACGAGCAGTACTTC
TRBV4-2	TRBD1	TRBJ2-2	-	16	CASSQGQGKGAGELFF	TGTGCCAGCAGCCAGGGACAGGGGAAGGGGGCCGGGGAGCTGTTTTTT
TRBV24-1	TRBD1	TRBJ2-1	few	16	CATSDSPGTGVNEQFF	TGTGCCACCAGTGATTCACCCGGGACAGGGGTCAATGAGCAGTTCTTC
TRBV29-1	TRBD2	TRBJ2-1	few	13	CSGSLLAGDEQFF	TGCAGCGGATCGCTACTAGCGGGCGATGAGCAGTTCTTC
TRBV7-6	TRBD1	TRBJ2-7	-	14	CASSSTGGNYEQYF	TGTGCCAGCAGCTCGACAGGGGGGAACTACGAGCAGTACTTC
TRBV20-1	TRBD2	TRBJ2-1	few	15	CSASGHPGTSNEQFF	TGCAGTGCTAGTGGTCACCCCGGGACTAGCAATGAGCAGTTCTTC
TRBV5-1	TRBD2	TRBJ2-1	few	18	CASSLGRAVIPLVHEQFF	TGCGCCAGCAGCCTCGGGAGGGCCGTCATCCCGCTTGTACATGAGCAGTTCTTC
TRBV6-1	-	TRBJ1-5	-	14	CASSSLGGTQPQHF	TGTGCCAGCAGTAGCCTCGGGGGGACTCAGCCCCAGCATTTT
TRBV5-1	-	TRBJ1-2	-	15	CASSLASNPPYGYTF	TGCGCCAGCAGCTTGGCTTCAAACCCGCCTTATGGCTACACCTTC
TRBV5-1	-	TRBJ1-5	many	14	CASSLGGSNQPQHF	TGCGCCAGCAGCTTGGGGGGGAGCAATCAGCCCCAGCATTTT
TRBV20-1	-	TRBJ1-2	few	14	CSARGGQANYGYTF	TGCAGTGCTAGGGGGGGGCAAGCTAACTATGGCTACACCTTC
TRBV20-1	TRBD2	TRBJ2-1	few	15	CSAAKGRGDRDEQFF	TGCAGTGCGGCTAAGGGCCGGGGGGATCGGGATGAGCAGTTCTTC
TRBV10-3	TRBD2	TRBJ2-7	-	14	CAISGSGTFYEQYF	TGTGCCATCAGTGGTAGCGGGACATTCTACGAGCAGTACTTC
TRBV10-1	-	TRBJ2-3	-	16	CASSEWGQPGTDTQYF	TGCGCCAGCAGTGAGTGGGGACAACCGGGCACAGATACGCAGTATTTT
TRBV9	TRBD1	TRBJ2-7	-	14	CASSVADRGTEQYF	TGTGCCAGCAGCGTAGCCGACAGGGGAACCGAGCAGTACTTC
TRBV12-3/TRBV12-4	-	TRBJ1-3	-	14	CASMRGSSGNTIYF	TGTGCCAGCATGCGAGGGTCGTCTGGAAACACCATATATTTT
TRBV7-2	TRBD2	TRBJ2-5	few	14	CASSQLAVQETQYF	TGTGCCAGCAGCCAACTAGCGGTCCAAGAGACCCAGTACTTC
TRBV7-2	-	TRBJ2-1	-	14	CASSLQRSYNEQFF	TGTGCCAGCAGCTTACAGCGGAGCTACAATGAGCAGTTCTTC
TRBV27	-	TRBJ2-5	-	15	CASSSGVGRMETQYF	TGTGCCAGCAGTTCCGGGGTGGGGAGAATGGAGACCCAGTACTTC
TRBV20-1	-	TRBJ1-4	few	13	CSTEAGGGEKLFF	TGCAGTACCGAGGCAGGCGGGGGTGAAAAACTGTTTTTT
TRBV14	-	TRBJ1-1	-	13	CATQGNRVSEAFF	TGTGCCACCCAGGGAAACAGGGTGTCTGAAGCTTTCTTT
TRBV5-1	-	TRBJ2-3	few	14	CASSSEGFTDTQYF	TGCGCCAGCAGCTCGGAGGGGTTCACAGATACGCAGTATTTT
TRBV12-3/TRBV12-4	-	TRBJ2-5	-	15	CASISTFGAQGTQYF	TGTGCCAGCATCTCGACATTTGGGGCCCAAGGGACCCAGTACTTC
TRBV5-1	-	TRBJ2-5	few	17	CASSPSGQTWGKETQYF	TGCGCCAGCAGCCCCAGCGGGCAGACCTGGGGAAAAGAGACCCAGTACTTC
TRBV1	-	TRBJ2-2	-	18	CASSRGPSGRFHTGELFF	TGTGCCAGCAGCCGAGGTCCTAGCGGGAGATTCCACACCGGGGAGCTGTTTTTT
TRBV6-5	-	TRBJ2-1	-	15	CAISHRQLSYNEQFF	TGTGCCATCAGTCACAGACAACTCTCCTACAATGAGCAGTTCTTC
TRBV5-5	-	TRBJ2-5	few	14	CASSLLGQQETQYF	TGTGCCAGCAGCCTGCTAGGGCAGCAAGAGACCCAGTACTTC
TRBV5-1	TRBD1	TRBJ2-1	few	15	CASRAGTGNMGEQFF	TGCGCCAGCAGGGCCGGGACAGGGAACATGGGTGAGCAGTTCTTC
TRBV5-4	TRBD2	TRBJ2-3	-	18	CASSAGLAGVEGTDTQYF	TGTGCCAGCAGTGCGGGACTAGCGGGAGTTGAGGGCACAGATACGCAGTATTTT
TRBV12-3/TRBV12-4	-	TRBJ1-1	few	13	CASSLLRGAEAFF	TGTGCCAGCAGTTTATTGAGGGGGGCCGAAGCTTTCTTT
TRBV5-1	-	TRBJ1-4	few	15	CASSLTGGLGEKLFF	TGCGCCAGCAGCTTGACCGGGGGACTTGGCGAAAAACTGTTTTTT
TRBV11-1	TRBD2	TRBJ2-1	few	19	CASSPRLGLAGDRYNEQFF	TGTGCCAGCAGCCCGCGATTGGGACTAGCGGGAGATCGGTACAATGAGCAGTTCTTC
TRBV5-1	-	TRBJ2-1	-	17	CASSPQGGTSSYNEQFF	TGCGCCAGCAGCCCTCAAGGGGGGACAAGCTCCTACAATGAGCAGTTCTTC
TRBV7-9	-	TRBJ2-3	many	12	CASSLVRDTQYF	TGTGCCAGCAGCTTAGTCAGAGATACGCAGTATTTT
TRBV12-3/TRBV12-4	-	TRBJ2-5	few	15	CASSNRQALRETQYF	TGTGCCAGCAGCAATAGACAGGCTCTTCGAGAGACCCAGTACTTC